Following are 21 T cell receptor beta chains from one sample sequenced in a study of blood T cell repertoires in COVID-19 (dated by TCRdb to 2019 to 2021). The library was produced with the immunoSEQ multiplex PCR assay. The table was pulled from immuneACCESS by TCRdb, which kept in-frame rearrangements only. Such tables lose some clones; where checked, under half of the loss comes from unresolved V genes, and the rest has no known cause. This sample is represented by about 240,000 clones; approximately 86% of them were singletons. Clones ranked in the top ten supply about 3.5% of the sample. Material: PBMCs or T cells enriched from blood (not recorded which). The receptors come from a woman aged 40 to 55 with acute COVID-19.

The chain uses TRBV9 and TRBJ2-2; 10 nucleotides line up with TRBD2. This CDR3 region has 16 residues. The germline gives CDR1 SGDLS, CDR2 YYNGEE. V trimming: 5 bases; J trimming: 3 bases; junction bases outside the gene matches: 7. The DNA of the CDR3 is TGTGCCAGCAGTGCCCCAAGCGGGAGGGACACCGGGGAGCTGTTTTTT. The encoded protein is CASSAPSGRDTGELFF.

The chain carries TRBV29-1 and TRBJ2-1; D uncertain. The germline gives CDR1 SQVTM, CDR2 ANQGSEA. V gave up 0 bases and J gave up 4 bases, with 16 bases separating them. The CDR3 loop spans 16 amino acids. The CDR3 bases are TGCAGCGTTGAAGATTGGGCAGATTCTGGGTACAATGAGCAGTTCTTC. As protein: CSVEDWADSGYNEQFF.

The chain joins TRBV24-1 to TRBJ2-2, with TRBD2 identical over 9 bases. From germline, CDR1 is KGHDR and CDR2 SFDVKD. The CDR3 has 14 amino acids. V lost 10 bases to trimming and J lost 5 bases; unmatched junction nucleotides: 7. The CDR3 loop is CATRAGGGTGELFF. The DNA of the CDR3 is TGTGCCACGAGAGCGGGGGGCGGGACCGGGGAGCTGTTTTTT.

The chain carries TRBV29-1 and TRBJ1-1; 8 nucleotides align to TRBD1. The CDR3 contains 14 residues. The trim removed 6 bases at V and 1 base at J, leaving 7 bases unmatched. CDR1 is SQVTM, CDR2 ANQGSEA, per germline. This CDR3 is CSVRRQGSNTEAFF. CDR3 in DNA: TGCAGCGTACGCAGACAGGGGTCGAACACTGAAGCTTTCTTT.

This clone was counted between two and nine times. This CDR3 is CASSLVPTSMNTEAFF. CDR3 sequence (DNA): TGTGCCAGCAGCTTGGTCCCTACGTCTATGAACACTGAAGCTTTCTTT. This chain uses TRBV5-4 with TRBJ1-1; D uncertain. Trimming stripped 0 bases from V and 0 bases from J, with 12 bases between. The germline CDR1 and CDR2 sequences are SGHNT and YYREEE (reference sequence). CDR3 length: 16 amino acids. The complete variable domain, with remaining parts taken from reference TRBV5-4 and TRBJ1-1, reads ETGVTQSPTHLIKTRGQQVTLRCSSQSGHNTVSWYQQALGQGPQFIFQYYREEENGRGNFPPRFSGLQFPNYSSELNVNALELDDSALYLCASSLVPTSMNTEAFFGQGTRLTVV.

This chain links TRBV18 with TRBJ2-5, with 10 positions matching TRBD2. There are 18 residues in the CDR3. The V gene's germline CDR1 is KGHSH and CDR2 LQKENI. J lost 3 bases, V lost 1 base, and 11 bases had no gene match. DNA for the CDR3: TGTGCCAGCTCACCACGCTCATTAGCGGGAGGAGCTGAAGAGACCCAGTACTTC. As protein: CASSPRSLAGGAEETQYF.

J is TRBJ1-5 and V is TRBV19; D is undetermined. The V gene lost 10 bases and the J gene lost 2 bases, with 18 bases spanning the gap. The CDR3 is 15 residues long. CDR1 is LNHDA and CDR2 is SQIVND in the germline V gene (reference sequence). CDR3 sequence reads: CATTKEEWGNQPQHF. CDR3 nucleotide sequence: TGTGCCACGACGAAGGAGGAGTGGGGCAATCAGCCCCAGCATTTT. Full variable domain (rest looked up from reference TRBV19 and TRBJ1-5): DGGITQSPKYLFRKEGQNVTLSCEQNLNHDAMYWYRQDPGQGLRLIYYSQIVNDFQKGDIAEGYSVSREKKESFPLTVTSAQKNPTAFYLCATTKEEWGNQPQHFGDGTRLSIL.

This sequence joins TRBV20-1 and TRBJ2-1, with D unclear. In germline, CDR1 is DFQATT, CDR2 SNEGSKA (reference sequence). The CDR3 runs 11 residues. Between the trimmed V and J ends, which lost 3 bases and 7 bases, there was a span of 7 bases. CDR3 nucleotides: TGCAGTGCTAGTCCCGGGAATGAGCAGTTCTTC. Amino acid sequence: CSASPGNEQFF.

V is TRBV5-5 and J is TRBJ1-3; 8 bases are a match to TRBD1. The J segment lost 3 bases and the V segment lost 1 base, leaving 12 bases of the junction unmatched. The CDR3 loop spans 18 amino acids. Per the germline V gene, CDR1 is SGHKS and CDR2 is YYEKEE (reference sequence). DNA for the CDR3: TGTGCCAGCAGCTTGAAGCGTGGACAGGGCCTACTTGGAAACACCATATATTTT. Its protein is CASSLKRGQGLLGNTIYF.

J is TRBJ2-3 and V is TRBV5-1, with unresolved D. V gave up 4 bases and J gave up 0 bases, with 6 bases separating them. Germline V gene lookup returns CDR1 SGHRS and CDR2 YFSETQ. The CDR3 consists of 13 residues. CDR3 loop: CASSLRSTDTQYF. As DNA, the CDR3 is TGCGCCAGCAGCCTCCGGAGCACAGATACGCAGTATTTT.

The rearrangement uses TRBV4-1 and TRBJ2-7; 7 bases fit TRBD2. CDR1 and CDR2 (germline): MGHRA, YSYEKL. The CDR3 is 14 amino acids. After removal of 3 bases from V and 5 bases from J, the junction contained 7 bases not matched to a gene. This chain's CDR3 is CASSHVGRKNEQYF. The CDR3 DNA is TGCGCCAGCAGCCATGTCGGGAGGAAGAACGAGCAGTACTTC.

The genes are TRBV11-2 and TRBJ2-7; weak D call: TRBD2 (6 bases). Germline V gene sequence: CDR1 SGHAT, CDR2 FQNNGV. V dropped 4 bases and J dropped 3 bases, with 16 bases sitting between them. The CDR3 loop spans 15 amino acids. The CDR3 DNA reads as TGTGCCAGCAGCTCGGGTGCGGGGTGGCGCTACGAGCAGTACTTC. Its translation: CASSSGAGWRYEQYF. The full variable domain, in which reference TRBV11-2 and TRBJ2-7 provide the parts outside the CDR3, is EAGVAQSPRYKIIEKRQSVAFWCNPISGHATLYWYQQILGQGPKLLIQFQNNGVVDDSQLPKDRFSAERLKGVDSTLKIQPAKLEDSAVYLCASSSGAGWRYEQYFGPGTRLTVT.

The CDR3 here is CAWSRGQEESPLHF. The CDR3 DNA is TGTGCCTGGAGTCGGGGACAGGAGGAATCACCCCTCCACTTT. J is TRBJ1-6 and V is TRBV30; 8 positions match TRBD1. The CDR3 has 14 residues. Germline CDR1 GTSNPN, CDR2 SVGIG (reference sequence). V dropped 2 bases and J dropped 10; count of bases not matched to a gene: 7.

As DNA, the CDR3 is TGTGCCAGCAGTTTAAGACTAGCGGGAGAGGGGTACCAAGAGACCCAGTACTTC. It codes for CASSLRLAGEGYQETQYF. This chain connects TRBV28 to TRBJ2-5; 12 bases agree with TRBD2. CDR1 MDHEN and CDR2 SYDVKM come from the germline V gene. V lost 2 bases, J lost 0 bases, and 7 bases stayed unmatched. The CDR3 is 18 residues long.

The V gene is TRBV5-1, the J gene TRBJ2-1; 9 nucleotides match TRBD2. The CDR3 length is 16 residues. Germline V gene sequence: CDR1 SGHRS, CDR2 YFSETQ. V lost 0 bases to trimming and J lost 4 bases; unmatched junction nucleotides: 5. The CDR3 spells CASSLATSGLYNEQFF. The CDR3 bases are TGCGCCAGCAGCTTGGCAACTAGCGGGCTGTACAATGAGCAGTTCTTC.

The chain recombines TRBV5-6 with TRBJ2-7, with 9 bases lining up with TRBD2. Germline CDR1 reads SGHDT; CDR2 reads YYEEEE. Trimming took 1 base from V and 4 from J; bases not matched to a gene: 9. This CDR3 region has 16 residues. The CDR3 nucleotides read TGTGCCAGCAGCTTGCTCGCGGGAGGGCCCTTGTACGAGCAGTACTTC. This gives the protein CASSLLAGGPLYEQYF.

The chain recombines TRBV18 with TRBJ1-2; 7 bases agree with TRBD1. The CDR3 runs to 15 residues. The J segment lost 3 bases and the V segment lost 3 bases, leaving 7 bases of the junction unmatched. Per the germline V gene, CDR1 is KGHSH and CDR2 is LQKENI. DNA of the CDR3: TGTGCCAGCTCACCGGGGGTAGGGGGCGACTATGGCTACACCTTC. Protein product: CASSPGVGGDYGYTF.

This rearrangement joins TRBV7-9 to TRBJ1-1; maybe TRBD1 (6 bases). V lost 5 bases, J lost 4 bases, and 8 bases lay in between. Per the germline V gene, CDR1 is SEHNR and CDR2 is FQNEAQ (reference sequence). The CDR3 runs 12 residues. The CDR3 sequence is CASSQGPTEAFF. CDR3 in DNA: TGTGCCAGCAGCCAGGGGCCCACTGAAGCTTTCTTT.

This clone has a single count. V gene TRBV15 combines with J gene TRBJ2-3; 9 bases map to TRBD2. J gave up 2 bases and V 1 base, and 7 bases lay outside the gene matches. The CDR3 loop spans 17 amino acids. In germline, CDR1 is LNHNV, CDR2 YYDKDF (reference sequence). CDR3 loop: CATSRGSAGGLTDTQYF. The CDR3 region has the DNA TGTGCCACCAGCAGAGGCTCAGCGGGAGGACTCACAGATACGCAGTATTTT.

This clone was seen repeatedly, ten times or more. The rearrangement links TRBV3-1 (or the pseudogene TRBV3-2) to TRBJ1-4; TRBD1 is a possible D gene (5 bases). V lost 0 bases and J lost 8, with 10 bases in between. This CDR3 has 14 residues. Germline assignment: CDR1 LGHDT and CDR2 YNNKEL (reference sequence). CDR3 sequence reads: CASSQEGRIEKLFF. CDR3 sequence (DNA): TGTGCCAGCAGCCAAGAGGGGCGGATCGAAAAACTGTTTTTT.

DNA of the CDR3: TGTGCCACCCCCCAAGAAAGGGGGGGCAGCAATCAGCCCCAGCATTTT. Translated: CATPQERGGSNQPQHF. The chain couples TRBV24-1 to TRBJ1-5; maybe TRBD1 (6 bases). Germline CDR1 reads KGHDR; CDR2 reads SFDVKD. CDR3 size: 16 residues. Trimming took off 9 bases at V and 1 base at J, with 18 bases between the two ends.